This T cell receptor (beta chain) comes out of a study of cytomegalovirus exposure and HLA in healthy donors. This PCR relied on a set of 60 Vbeta primers and 13 Jbeta primers. The protocol was immunoSEQ multiplex PCR, while the TCRdb copy is restricted to in-frame clones and leaves out a portion. Counted here are 90,000 to 120,000 clones, 60% to 80% occurring once; the ten biggest clones make up about 2%. The germline CDR1 and CDR2 sequences are SGHRS and YFSETQ. The CDR3 is 16 amino acids. Trimming left V 0 bases short and J 3 bases short, with 14 bases between. The receptor comes from a man younger than 30 in good health and CMV-seronegative. The sample comprised PBMCs. V is TRBV5-1 and J is TRBJ2-3; D remains unclear. DNA of the CDR3: TGCGCCAGCAGCTTGGACGCGGTCTTGGGTACAGATACGCAGTATTTT. Its protein is CASSLDAVLGTDTQYF.